The next 21 T cell receptor beta chains were all read from a single sample in a study of cytomegalovirus exposure and HLA in healthy donors. In the PCR, 60 Vbeta and 13 Jbeta primers were used. Generated by immunoSEQ multiplex PCR, the TCRdb table keeps only in-frame clones and is missing some. The sample has some 150,000 clones; just under 85% are singletons. The sample taken for sequencing was PBMCs. Receptor source: a woman in her 40s in good health and CMV-seronegative.

The chain joins TRBV5-1 to TRBJ2-1, with TRBD1 matching over 12 bases. Trimming removed 4 bases from V and 4 bases from J; junction bases left unmatched: 18. CDR3 length equals 20 residues. Germline CDR1 SGHRS, CDR2 YFSETQ. The CDR3 sequence: CASSAGTGGSRTGLYNEQFF. CDR3 sequence (DNA): TGCGCCAGCAGCGCTGGGACAGGGGGCTCTAGGACTGGACTATACAATGAGCAGTTCTTC. Complete variable domain (other parts from reference TRBV5-1 and TRBJ2-1): KAGVTQTPRYLIKTRGQQVTLSCSPISGHRSVSWYQQTPGQGLQFLFEYFSETQRNKGNFPGRFSGRQFSNSRSEMNVSTLELGDSALYLCASSAGTGGSRTGLYNEQFFGPGTRLTVL.

The rearrangement joins TRBV6-6 to TRBJ1-5, with a possible D match to TRBD1 (5 bases). Germline V gene lookup returns CDR1 MNHNY and CDR2 SVGAGI (reference sequence). The length of the CDR3 is 14 residues. Trimming cost V 2 bases and J 8 bases, with 13 bases left between them. The CDR3 spells CASSYAITGKPQHF. CDR3 in DNA: TGTGCCAGCAGTTACGCGATAACAGGCAAGCCCCAGCATTTT.

The chain recombines TRBV10-3 with TRBJ1-5; D gene unclear. The CDR3 is made up of 16 amino acids. V was shortened by 4 bases and J by 2 bases, with 15 bases between the two germline ends. In germline, CDR1 is ENHRY, CDR2 SYGVKD. The CDR3 here is CAISGTREDGNQPQHF. The CDR3 coding sequence is TGTGCCATCAGTGGGACCCGGGAGGACGGCAATCAGCCCCAGCATTTT.

The DNA of the CDR3 is TGTGCCAGTAGTCCTATAGCGGGGGGACTCAATGAGCAGTTCTTC. Its translation is CASSPIAGGLNEQFF. The J gene is TRBJ2-1, the V gene TRBV19, with 10 bases that match TRBD2. Germline CDR1 LNHDA, CDR2 SQIVND (reference sequence). J lost 6 bases, V lost 5 bases, and 7 bases had no gene match. The CDR3 consists of 15 residues.

The rearrangement joins TRBV6-6 to TRBJ1-5; tentatively, D is TRBD1 (5 bases). The CDR3 totals 14 residues. Germline V gene sequence: CDR1 MNHNY, CDR2 SVGAGI (reference sequence). V lost 8 bases and J lost 0, with 11 bases in between. The CDR3 loop is CASLGLISNQPQHF. CDR3 coding DNA: TGTGCCAGCCTGGGACTTATTAGCAATCAGCCCCAGCATTTT.

V is TRBV11-2 and J is TRBJ1-2; possibly TRBD1 for D (6 bases). The CDR3 totals 16 residues. Germline V lookup: CDR1 SGHAT, CDR2 FQNNGV. V lost 2 bases and J lost 3, with 16 bases in between. The CDR3, as DNA: TGTGCCAGCAGCTTACCAGGTGCGGGGGCGGACTATGGCTACACCTTC. This sequence encodes CASSLPGAGADYGYTF.

V is TRBV19 and J is TRBJ2-3; TRBD2 agrees at 8 bases. The V and J ends lost 6 bases and 0 bases, in that order; junction bases with no gene match: 8. CDR3 size: 16 residues. CDR1 is LNHDA, CDR2 SQIVND, per germline (reference sequence). CDR3 region: CASSAMSGSSTDTQYF. The CDR3 region has the DNA TGTGCCAGTAGCGCGATGAGCGGGAGTAGCACAGATACGCAGTATTTT.

CDR3 in amino acids: CASSLFEETQYF. In DNA, the CDR3 is TGTGCCAGCAGCTTATTCGAAGAGACCCAGTACTTC. J is TRBJ2-5 and V is TRBV11-1; D remains unclear. This CDR3 has 12 amino acids. V was cut by 2 bases and J by 3 bases, with 4 bases left in between. Germline CDR1 SGHAT, CDR2 FQDESV (reference sequence).

The chain's CDR3 is CAMRGQDSPLHF. Written as DNA, the CDR3 is TGTGCCATGCGGGGACAGGACTCACCCCTCCACTTT. The gene calls are TRBV10-3 and TRBJ1-6; 8 nucleotides agree with TRBD1. The junction had 5 bases not matched to a gene; V was cut back by 9 bases and J by 10 bases. The CDR3 totals 12 residues. CDR1 and CDR2 from the germline V gene are ENHRY and SYGVKD.

This chain links TRBV7-6 with TRBJ1-6; D gene ambiguous. V lost 4 bases, J lost 5 bases, and 9 bases lay in between. The CDR3 has 14 residues. CDR1 and CDR2 (germline): SGHVS, FNYEAQ. The CDR3 DNA follows: TGTGCCAGCAGCTCCGGGGTAGATAATTCACCCCTCCACTTT. Residues: CASSSGVDNSPLHF.

The gene calls are TRBV5-6 and TRBJ1-5, with D unclear. The CDR3 is 14 residues long. V was trimmed by 6 bases and J by 4 bases, leaving 14 bases between them. The germline gives CDR1 SGHDT, CDR2 YYEEEE. CDR3 residues: CASTSGVANQPQHF. Here the CDR3 DNA reads TGTGCCAGCACTTCCGGAGTGGCAAATCAGCCCCAGCATTTT.

This clone was seen a few times. The chain combines TRBV2 with TRBJ2-1, with 8 bases identical to TRBD2. Trimming at V came to 7 bases and at J to 6 bases, leaving 8 bases not matched to a gene. CDR1 is SNHLY and CDR2 is FYNNEI in the germline V gene. The CDR3 runs 14 residues. CDR3 DNA sequence: TGTGCCAGCAATCGGCTAGCGGGCCTCAATGAGCAGTTCTTC. Translation: CASNRLAGLNEQFF.

The gene calls are TRBV7-8 and TRBJ2-1; 15 bases match TRBD2. V gave up 4 bases and J gave up 7 bases; unmatched junction bases: 11. CDR1 is SGHVS and CDR2 is FQNEAQ in the germline V gene. The CDR3 has 18 residues. The CDR3 region is CASSSGTSGRRIRNEQFF. The CDR3 nucleotides are TGTGCCAGCAGCTCAGGGACTAGCGGGAGGAGAATCCGTAATGAGCAGTTCTTC.

The chain uses TRBV28 and TRBJ2-7; 12 nucleotides align to TRBD2. The CDR3 spans 14 residues. With V trimmed by 7 bases and J by 3 bases, 4 bases remained unmatched. The germline CDR1 and CDR2 sequences are MDHEN and SYDVKM. The CDR3 DNA sequence: TGTGCCAGCACACTAGCGGGAGGTGGCTACGAGCAGTACTTC. It is translated as CASTLAGGGYEQYF.

This chain uses TRBV14 with TRBJ2-7; possibly TRBD2 for D (5 bases). The CDR3 runs 12 residues. V was clipped by 6 bases and J by 7 bases, with 13 bases between them. The germline V gene has CDR1 SGHDN and CDR2 FVKESK. DNA for the CDR3: TGTGCCAGCAGGCTGGGCGGGTCGGAGCAGTACTTC. Protein product: CASRLGGSEQYF. Full variable domain (rest looked up from reference TRBV14 and TRBJ2-7): EAGVTQFPSHSVIEKGQTVTLRCDPISGHDNLYWYRRVMGKEIKFLLHFVKESKQDESGMPNNRFLAERTGGTYSTLKVQPAELEDSGVYFCASRLGGSEQYFGPGTRLTVT.

This chain uses TRBV13 with TRBJ2-7, with D possibly being TRBD1 (5 bases). Between the trimmed V and J ends, which lost 4 bases and 3 bases, there was a span of 19 bases. Per the germline V gene, CDR1 is PRHDT and CDR2 is FYEKMQ (reference sequence). There are 16 residues in the CDR3. The CDR3 nucleotides are TGTGCCAGCAGCTCCCCGACAGCTGAGAAATTCTACGAGCAGTACTTC. Its translation: CASSSPTAEKFYEQYF.

This chain joins TRBV7-9 and TRBJ2-7; no clear D. V shed 2 bases and J shed 7 bases, with 9 bases lying between them. Germline V gene sequence: CDR1 SEHNR, CDR2 FQNEAQ (reference sequence). The CDR3 consists of 12 residues. The CDR3 sequence is CASSLFSLEQYF. For the CDR3, the DNA is TGTGCCAGCAGCTTATTCTCTCTGGAGCAGTACTTC.

This clone has only a few counts. V and J are TRBV27 and TRBJ2-5, with unresolved D. V lost 5 bases and J 5 bases, leaving 12 bases between the germline ends. The CDR3 extends over 13 amino acids. Germline-derived CDR1 and CDR2 are MNHEY and SMNVEV (reference sequence). The CDR3 loop is CASSPPNSETQYF. As DNA, the CDR3 is TGTGCCAGCAGTCCACCCAACTCGGAGACCCAGTACTTC.

The chain links TRBV7-2 to TRBJ1-1, with D uncertain. This CDR3 spans 13 amino acids. Germline CDR1 is SGHTA and CDR2 is FQGNSA. V shed 3 bases and J shed 1 base, with 6 bases lying between them. The CDR3 region has the DNA TGTGCCAGCAGCTTTGCAGGGAACACTGAAGCTTTCTTT. This translates into CASSFAGNTEAFF.

The CDR3 nucleotides are TGCGCCAGCAGCCCTAGCGGGAGGCTGGATACGCAGTATTTT. Protein: CASSPSGRLDTQYF. This chain joins TRBV4-1 and TRBJ2-3; 11 bases align to TRBD2. V trimming: 4 bases; J trimming: 6 bases; junction bases outside the gene matches: 3. From germline, CDR1 is MGHRA and CDR2 YSYEKL. The length of the CDR3 is 14 residues.

This rearrangement joins TRBV21-1 to TRBJ1-5. TRBV21-1 is recorded as a pseudogene. This CDR3 comprises 18 residues. The CDR3 DNA reads TGTGCCAGCAGCAAAGCAAGGGCGGAGGGTCCCAGCAATCAGCCCCAGCATTTT. Its translation is CASSKARAEGPSNQPQHF.